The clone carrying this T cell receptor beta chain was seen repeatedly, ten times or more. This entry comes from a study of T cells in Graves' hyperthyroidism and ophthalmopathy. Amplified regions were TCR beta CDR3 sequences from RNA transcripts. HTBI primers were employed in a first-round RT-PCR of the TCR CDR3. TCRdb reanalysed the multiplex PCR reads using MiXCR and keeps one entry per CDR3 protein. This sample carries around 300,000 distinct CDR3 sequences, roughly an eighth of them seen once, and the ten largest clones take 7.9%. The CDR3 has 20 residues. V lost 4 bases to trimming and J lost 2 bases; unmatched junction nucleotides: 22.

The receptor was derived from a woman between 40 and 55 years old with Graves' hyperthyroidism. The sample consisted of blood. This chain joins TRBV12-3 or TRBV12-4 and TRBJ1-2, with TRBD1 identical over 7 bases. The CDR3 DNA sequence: TGTGCCAGCAGTTCATTACAGGGGAAAAAAACCCACAATCCCAACTATGGCTACACCTTC. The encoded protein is CASSSLQGKKTHNPNYGYTF.